Listed below are T cell receptor beta chains from one sample, sequenced in a study of T-cell memory formation after mild COVID-19. TCRdb itself ran the 5' RACE reads through MiXCR, one entry per CDR3 protein. The sample yields a few hundred thousand distinct CDR3 sequences, around 28% seen once. The sample comprised PBMCs or a T cell subset sorted from them (not recorded which). Every receptor here comes from an adult woman who had mild COVID-19 (a few samples of this study predate the infection). Cell type and time point are not known. Both conserved end residues are part of each CDR3. Fields, in order: J gene, V gene, CDR3 protein.

j_call: TRBJ2-7
v_call: TRBV4-3
cdr3_aa: CASSQSGTAYEQYF

j_call: TRBJ1-1
v_call: TRBV3-1
cdr3_aa: CASSQVVGNTEAFF

j_call: TRBJ1-1
v_call: TRBV13
cdr3_aa: CASSLGTWVNTEAFF

j_call: TRBJ1-2
v_call: TRBV2
cdr3_aa: CASSERPPQQYGYTF

j_call: TRBJ1-2
v_call: TRBV15
cdr3_aa: CATSGGQGYYGYTF

j_call: TRBJ2-7
v_call: TRBV5-1
cdr3_aa: CASTAGGPGEEQYF

j_call: TRBJ2-7
v_call: TRBV29-1
cdr3_aa: CSVAKGSYEQYF

j_call: TRBJ1-2
v_call: TRBV20-1
cdr3_aa: CSARDNWWGKEDGYTF

j_call: TRBJ2-7
v_call: TRBV3-1
cdr3_aa: CASSQPTGTGVLVAYEQYF

j_call: TRBJ2-1
v_call: TRBV12-3/TRBV12-4
cdr3_aa: CASSLPRLAGTNEQFF

j_call: TRBJ2-5
v_call: TRBV6-5
cdr3_aa: CASSYSAAAIGTQYF

j_call: TRBJ2-7
v_call: TRBV5-1
cdr3_aa: CASGSGAGKGEQYF

j_call: TRBJ2-7
v_call: TRBV7-2
cdr3_aa: CASSTGQLSSYEQYF

j_call: TRBJ2-1
v_call: TRBV24-1
cdr3_aa: CATGDWGREGSYNEQFF

j_call: TRBJ2-7
v_call: TRBV7-9
cdr3_aa: CASSSTSGSLYEQYF

j_call: TRBJ2-5
v_call: TRBV10-3
cdr3_aa: CAISDLGQGGETQYF

j_call: TRBJ2-7
v_call: TRBV29-1
cdr3_aa: CSVGHKSGQGAGYEQYF

j_call: TRBJ1-5
v_call: TRBV4-1
cdr3_aa: CASSQDGSQNQPQHF

j_call: TRBJ2-7
v_call: TRBV24-1
cdr3_aa: CATSDGPDTYEQYF

j_call: TRBJ2-2
v_call: TRBV7-6
cdr3_aa: CASGEERSGELFF

j_call: TRBJ2-7
v_call: TRBV2
cdr3_aa: CASVWASYEQYF

j_call: TRBJ1-2
v_call: TRBV20-1
cdr3_aa: CSARALYYGYTF

j_call: TRBJ1-6
v_call: TRBV19
cdr3_aa: CASTNDRVGSPLHF

j_call: TRBJ1-2
v_call: TRBV6-5
cdr3_aa: CASSYSGRQFGYTF

j_call: TRBJ2-7
v_call: TRBV10-3
cdr3_aa: CAISESGRPYEQYF

j_call: TRBJ2-7
v_call: TRBV12-3/TRBV12-4
cdr3_aa: CASSSRLGSYEQYF

j_call: TRBJ1-3
v_call: TRBV6-5
cdr3_aa: CASSYSSGPSGNTIYF

j_call: TRBJ2-1
v_call: TRBV2
cdr3_aa: CASSEASGYNEQFF

j_call: TRBJ2-1
v_call: TRBV29-1
cdr3_aa: CSGLWGWQFF

j_call: TRBJ2-1
v_call: TRBV29-1
cdr3_aa: CSVDRQGEQFF

j_call: TRBJ1-3
v_call: TRBV6-1
cdr3_aa: CASSATGTGNTIYF

j_call: TRBJ2-7
v_call: TRBV10-1
cdr3_aa: CASTNRGTPYEQYF

j_call: TRBJ1-5
v_call: TRBV7-6
cdr3_aa: CASSPEPTGRYQPQHF

j_call: TRBJ2-3
v_call: TRBV29-1
cdr3_aa: CSVVGRETDTQYF

j_call: TRBJ2-7
v_call: TRBV4-2
cdr3_aa: CASSHNSGGQTYEQYF

j_call: TRBJ2-3
v_call: TRBV29-1
cdr3_aa: CSVRTGPTDTQYF

j_call: TRBJ1-1
v_call: TRBV29-1
cdr3_aa: CSVPRATEAFF

j_call: TRBJ1-5
v_call: TRBV19
cdr3_aa: CASSTDLFNQPQHF

j_call: TRBJ2-1
v_call: TRBV12-3/TRBV12-4
cdr3_aa: CASTDRGVYNEQFF

j_call: TRBJ1-1
v_call: TRBV7-2
cdr3_aa: CASSLKPRASTEAFF

j_call: TRBJ2-5
v_call: TRBV2
cdr3_aa: CASSGDRGRETQYF

j_call: TRBJ1-2
v_call: TRBV7-9
cdr3_aa: CASSSRDVSWDYGYTF

j_call: TRBJ2-7
v_call: TRBV20-1
cdr3_aa: CSAPGEGASGEQYF